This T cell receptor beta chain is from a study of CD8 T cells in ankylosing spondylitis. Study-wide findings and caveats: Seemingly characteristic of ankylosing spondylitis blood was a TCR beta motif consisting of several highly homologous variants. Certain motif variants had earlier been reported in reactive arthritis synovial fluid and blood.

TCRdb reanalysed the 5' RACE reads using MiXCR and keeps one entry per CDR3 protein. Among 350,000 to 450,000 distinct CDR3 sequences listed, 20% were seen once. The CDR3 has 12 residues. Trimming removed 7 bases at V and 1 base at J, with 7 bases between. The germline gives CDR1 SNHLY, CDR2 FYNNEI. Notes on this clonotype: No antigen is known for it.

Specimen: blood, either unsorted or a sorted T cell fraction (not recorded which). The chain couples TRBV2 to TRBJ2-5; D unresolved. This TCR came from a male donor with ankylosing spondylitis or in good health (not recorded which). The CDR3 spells CASNPGQETQYF. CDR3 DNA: TGTGCCAGCAACCCGGGCCAAGAGACCCAGTACTTC.